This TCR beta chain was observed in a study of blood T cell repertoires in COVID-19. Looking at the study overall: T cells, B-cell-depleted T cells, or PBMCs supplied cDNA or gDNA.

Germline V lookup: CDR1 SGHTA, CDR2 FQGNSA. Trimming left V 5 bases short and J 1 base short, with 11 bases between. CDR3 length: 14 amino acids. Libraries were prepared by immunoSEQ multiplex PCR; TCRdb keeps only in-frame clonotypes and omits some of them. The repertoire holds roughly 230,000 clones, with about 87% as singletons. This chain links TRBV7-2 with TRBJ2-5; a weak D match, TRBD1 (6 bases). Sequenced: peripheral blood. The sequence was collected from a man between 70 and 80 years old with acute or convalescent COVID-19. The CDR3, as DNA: TGTGCCAGCAGCCGGGGACATCCCCAAGAGACCCAGTACTTC. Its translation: CASSRGHPQETQYF.